The sequence of this T cell receptor (beta chain) was determined in a study of cytotoxic CD8 clonotypes in ibrutinib-treated CLL. Study-level information: Complete response was seen in 2 patients and partial in some 25; about 12 progressed and roughly 15 stayed remitted after a median around 68 months.

Libraries were prepared by immunoSEQ multiplex PCR; TCRdb keeps only in-frame clonotypes and omits some of them. The sample holds roughly 250,000 clones; under 75% are singletons and the top ten take less than 20%. Note on this clone: Its antigen remains unidentified.

The CDR3 is 14 amino acids. Per the germline V gene, CDR1 is SQVTM and CDR2 is ANQGSEA. V gave up 4 bases and J gave up 0 bases, with 12 bases separating them. Study results and limitations: The study found baseline clonality above age-matched healthy donors, tracking circulating CD8+ T-cell counts. Private clonotypes, not public ones, expanded at ibrutinib response. Ibrutinib response saw clonality rise, and progression saw it return toward baseline.

This chain uses TRBV29-1 with TRBJ1-1, with D possibly being TRBD1 (6 bases). The receptor was isolated from a human donor with chronic lymphocytic leukemia. The source was PBMCs, collected after 24 months of ibrutinib treatment. CDR3 region: CSVAKGDMNTEAFF. The CDR3, as DNA: TGCAGCGTTGCAAAAGGGGACATGAACACTGAAGCTTTCTTT.